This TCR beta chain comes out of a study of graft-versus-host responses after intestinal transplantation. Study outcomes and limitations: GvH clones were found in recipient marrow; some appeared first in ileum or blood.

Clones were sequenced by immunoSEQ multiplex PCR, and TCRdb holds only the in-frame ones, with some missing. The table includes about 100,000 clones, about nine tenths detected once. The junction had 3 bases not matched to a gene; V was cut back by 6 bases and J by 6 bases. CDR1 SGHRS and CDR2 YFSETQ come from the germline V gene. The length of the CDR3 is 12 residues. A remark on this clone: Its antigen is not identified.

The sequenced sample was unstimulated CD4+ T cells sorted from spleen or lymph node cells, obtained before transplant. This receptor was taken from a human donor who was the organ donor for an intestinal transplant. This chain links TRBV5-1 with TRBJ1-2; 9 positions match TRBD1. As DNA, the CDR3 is TGCGCCAGCACCACAGGGGGCGATGGCTACACCTTC. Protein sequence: CASTTGGDGYTF.